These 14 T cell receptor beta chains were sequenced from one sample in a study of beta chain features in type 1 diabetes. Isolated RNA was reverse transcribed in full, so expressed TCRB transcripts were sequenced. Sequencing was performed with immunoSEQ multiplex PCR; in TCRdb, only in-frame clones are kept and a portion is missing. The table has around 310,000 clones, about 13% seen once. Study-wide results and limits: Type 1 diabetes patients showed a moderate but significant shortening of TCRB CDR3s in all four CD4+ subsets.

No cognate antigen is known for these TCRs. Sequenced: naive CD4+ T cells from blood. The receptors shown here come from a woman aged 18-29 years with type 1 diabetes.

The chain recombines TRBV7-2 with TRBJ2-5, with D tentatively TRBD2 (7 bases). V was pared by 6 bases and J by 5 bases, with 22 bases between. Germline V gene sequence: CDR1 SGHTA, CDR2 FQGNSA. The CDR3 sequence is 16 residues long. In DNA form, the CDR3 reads TGTGCCAGCAGTCCACCAGGGGATACGGGGGGCGAGACCCAGTACTTC. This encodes CASSPPGDTGGETQYF. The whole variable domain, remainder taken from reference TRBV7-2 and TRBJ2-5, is GAGVSQSPSNKVTEKGKDVELRCDPISGHTALYWYRQSLGQGLEFLIYFQGNSAPDKSGLPSDRFSAERTGGSVSTLTIQRTQQEDSAVYLCASSPPGDTGGETQYFGPGTRLLVL.

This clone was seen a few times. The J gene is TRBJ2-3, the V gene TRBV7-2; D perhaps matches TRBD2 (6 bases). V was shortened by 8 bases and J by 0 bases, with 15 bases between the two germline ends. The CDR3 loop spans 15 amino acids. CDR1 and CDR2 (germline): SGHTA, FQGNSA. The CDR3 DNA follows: TGTGCCAGCGCGGGAAACAGGCCTAGCACAGATACGCAGTATTTT. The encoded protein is CASAGNRPSTDTQYF.

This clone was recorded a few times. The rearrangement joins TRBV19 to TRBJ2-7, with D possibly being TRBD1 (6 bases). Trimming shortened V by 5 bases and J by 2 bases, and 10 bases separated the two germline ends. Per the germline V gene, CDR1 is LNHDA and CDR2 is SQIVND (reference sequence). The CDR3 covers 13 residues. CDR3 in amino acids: CASSRDTAYEQYF. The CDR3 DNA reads TGTGCCAGTAGTCGGGACACCGCCTACGAGCAGTACTTC.

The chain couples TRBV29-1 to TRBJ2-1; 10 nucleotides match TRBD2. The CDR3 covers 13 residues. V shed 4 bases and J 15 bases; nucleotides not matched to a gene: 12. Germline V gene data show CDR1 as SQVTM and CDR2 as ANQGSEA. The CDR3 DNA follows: TGCAGCGTTGGGAGCCGGCTAGCGGGAGATGGGTTCTTC. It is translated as CSVGSRLAGDGFF.

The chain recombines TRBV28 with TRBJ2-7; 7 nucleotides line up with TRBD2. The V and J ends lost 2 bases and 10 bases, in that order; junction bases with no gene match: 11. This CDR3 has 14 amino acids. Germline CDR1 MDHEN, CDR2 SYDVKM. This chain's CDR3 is CASSLGSPAGLQYF. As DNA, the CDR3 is TGTGCCAGCAGTTTAGGGAGTCCAGCGGGACTACAGTACTTC. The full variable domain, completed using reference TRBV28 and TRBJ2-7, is DVKVTQSSRYLVKRTGEKVFLECVQDMDHENMFWYRQDPGLGLRLIYFSYDVKMKEKGDIPEGYSVSREKKERFSLILESASTNQTSMYLCASSLGSPAGLQYFGPGTRLTVT.

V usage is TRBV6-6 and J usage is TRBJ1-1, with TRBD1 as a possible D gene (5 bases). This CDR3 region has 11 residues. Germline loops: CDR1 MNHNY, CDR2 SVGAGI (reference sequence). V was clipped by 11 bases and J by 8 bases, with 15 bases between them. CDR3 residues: CACLKGREAFF. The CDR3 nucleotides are TGTGCCTGCCTCAAGGGGCGAGAAGCTTTCTTT.

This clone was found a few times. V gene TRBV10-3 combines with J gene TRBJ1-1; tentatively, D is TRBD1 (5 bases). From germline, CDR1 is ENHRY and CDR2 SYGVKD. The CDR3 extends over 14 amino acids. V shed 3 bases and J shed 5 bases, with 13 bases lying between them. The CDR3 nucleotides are TGTGCCATCAGTGACGGGGGACTAAGGACTGAAGCTTTCTTT. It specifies CAISDGGLRTEAFF.

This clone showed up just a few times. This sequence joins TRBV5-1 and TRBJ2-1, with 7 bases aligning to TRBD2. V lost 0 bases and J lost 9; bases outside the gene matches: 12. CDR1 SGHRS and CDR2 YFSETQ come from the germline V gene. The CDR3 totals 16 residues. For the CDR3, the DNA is TGCGCCAGCAGCTTGGAGGTCAGCGGGGCTGGGGGTGAGCAGTTCTTC. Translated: CASSLEVSGAGGEQFF.

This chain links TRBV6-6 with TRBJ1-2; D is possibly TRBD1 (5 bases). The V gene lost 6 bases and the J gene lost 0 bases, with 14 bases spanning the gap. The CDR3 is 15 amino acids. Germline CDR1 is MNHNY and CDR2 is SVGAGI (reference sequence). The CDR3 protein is CASSHPGQSNYGYTF. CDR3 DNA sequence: TGTGCCAGCAGCCATCCAGGGCAGTCTAACTATGGCTACACCTTC.

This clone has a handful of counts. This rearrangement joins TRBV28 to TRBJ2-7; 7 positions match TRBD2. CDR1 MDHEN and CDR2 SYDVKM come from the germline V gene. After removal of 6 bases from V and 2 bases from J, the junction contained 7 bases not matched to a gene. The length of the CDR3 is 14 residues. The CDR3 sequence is CASSPGGLAYEQYF. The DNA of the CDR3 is TGTGCCAGCAGCCCGGGGGGTTTGGCCTACGAGCAGTACTTC.

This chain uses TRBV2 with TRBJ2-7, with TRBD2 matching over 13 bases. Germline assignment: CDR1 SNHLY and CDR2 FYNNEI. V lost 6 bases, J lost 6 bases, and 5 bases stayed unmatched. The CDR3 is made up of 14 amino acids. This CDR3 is CASSGLAGVVEQYF. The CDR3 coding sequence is TGTGCCAGCAGCGGACTAGCGGGAGTAGTCGAGCAGTACTTC.

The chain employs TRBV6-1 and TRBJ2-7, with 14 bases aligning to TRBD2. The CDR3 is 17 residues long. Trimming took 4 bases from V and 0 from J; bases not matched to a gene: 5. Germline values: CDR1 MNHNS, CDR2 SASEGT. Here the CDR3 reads CASSGSGTSGSSYEQYF. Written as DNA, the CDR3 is TGTGCCAGCAGTGGATCCGGGACTAGCGGGAGCTCCTACGAGCAGTACTTC.

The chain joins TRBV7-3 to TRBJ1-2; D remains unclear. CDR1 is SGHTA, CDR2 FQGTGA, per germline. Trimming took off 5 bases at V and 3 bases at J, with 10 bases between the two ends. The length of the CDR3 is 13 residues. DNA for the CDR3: TGTGCCAGCAGCCCAGACCGGGACTATGGCTACACCTTC. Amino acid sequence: CASSPDRDYGYTF.

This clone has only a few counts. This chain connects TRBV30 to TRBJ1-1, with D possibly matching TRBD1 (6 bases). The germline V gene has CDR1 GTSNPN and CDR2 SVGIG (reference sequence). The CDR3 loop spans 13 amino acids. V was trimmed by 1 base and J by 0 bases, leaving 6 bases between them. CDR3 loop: CAWSGQVNTEAFF. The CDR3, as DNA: TGTGCCTGGAGTGGACAGGTGAACACTGAAGCTTTCTTT.